The clone carrying this TCR beta chain was found a few times. The source of the sample is a study of OX40 agonist ivuxolimab in advanced cancers. Study summary: People who had prior anti-PD-1, anti-PD-L1 or anti-CTLA-4 therapy could take part, and approximately 44% had some.

The ends lost 8 bases at V and 5 bases at J; junction bases unmatched: 1. The CDR3 contains 12 residues. The germline gives CDR1 ENHRY, CDR2 SYGVKD. Blood samples were obtained at baseline, cycle 4 day 1, and cycle 7 day 1. Generated by immunoSEQ multiplex PCR, the TCRdb table keeps only in-frame clones and is missing some. The sample lists tens of thousands of clones, around four fifths occurring once. The clonotype was recovered from an adult with an advanced solid tumor such as melanoma, head and neck, liver or kidney cancer. Sequences were derived from CD4+ or CD8+ T cells sorted from blood, sampled in a trial of the OX40 agonist ivuxolimab. The chain carries TRBV10-3 and TRBJ2-5, with 11 bases that match TRBD2. The CDR3 loop reads CAISSGGETQYF. In nucleotides, the CDR3 is TGTGCCATCTCTAGCGGGGGGGAGACCCAGTACTTC.